This TCR beta chain was identified in a study of OX40 agonist ivuxolimab in advanced cancers. The repertoire was sequenced with immunoSEQ multiplex PCR; TCRdb's copy has only in-frame clones and lacks some. Here the sample spans more than 80,000 clones, around nine tenths being singletons. Germline assignment: CDR1 LNHDA and CDR2 SQIVND (reference sequence). Between the trimmed V and J ends, which lost 3 bases and 4 bases, there was a span of 7 bases. The CDR3 is made up of 13 amino acids. The sequence derives from an adult with an advanced solid tumor such as melanoma, head and neck, liver or kidney cancer. The V gene is TRBV19, the J gene TRBJ1-5; D is ambiguous. Sample: CD4+ or CD8+ T cells sorted from blood, taken in a trial of the OX40 agonist ivuxolimab. CDR3 sequence reads: CASSMKGNQPQHF. CDR3 sequence (DNA): TGTGCCAGTAGTATGAAAGGGAATCAGCCCCAGCATTTT. Full variable domain (remainder filled in from reference TRBV19 and TRBJ1-5): DGGITQSPKYLFRKEGQNVTLSCEQNLNHDAMYWYRQDPGQGLRLIYYSQIVNDFQKGDIAEGYSVSREKKESFPLTVTSAQKNPTAFYLCASSMKGNQPQHFGDGTRLSIL.